The 2 T cell receptor beta chains reported below all come from one sample, sequenced in a study of cytomegalovirus exposure and HLA in healthy donors. The primer mix had 60 Vbeta and 13 Jbeta primers. Profiled with immunoSEQ multiplex PCR; TCRdb holds only in-frame clones, not every one. The sample includes more than 150,000 clones, about 79% of them seen just once. The sample comprised PBMCs. The receptors were gathered from a girl under 10 years old in good health and CMV-seropositive.

The chain is built from TRBV6-6 and TRBJ1-6; D not resolved. There are 15 residues in the CDR3. Per germline, CDR1 MNHNY and CDR2 SVGAGI (reference sequence). The V end was cut by 7 bases, the J end by 9 bases, with 19 bases between. The CDR3 DNA reads TGTGCCAGCACCCAGAGGGTTTCGACGGGTTCACCCCTCCACTTT. Amino acids: CASTQRVSTGSPLHF.

The chain combines TRBV11-2 with TRBJ1-1, with D perhaps TRBD1 (6 bases). CDR1 SGHAT and CDR2 FQNNGV come from the germline V gene. Trimming stripped 3 bases from V and 1 base from J, with 12 bases between. This CDR3 has 15 amino acids. The CDR3 reads CASSFQTGGNTEAFF. CDR3 in DNA: TGTGCCAGCAGCTTCCAGACAGGCGGGAACACTGAAGCTTTCTTT.